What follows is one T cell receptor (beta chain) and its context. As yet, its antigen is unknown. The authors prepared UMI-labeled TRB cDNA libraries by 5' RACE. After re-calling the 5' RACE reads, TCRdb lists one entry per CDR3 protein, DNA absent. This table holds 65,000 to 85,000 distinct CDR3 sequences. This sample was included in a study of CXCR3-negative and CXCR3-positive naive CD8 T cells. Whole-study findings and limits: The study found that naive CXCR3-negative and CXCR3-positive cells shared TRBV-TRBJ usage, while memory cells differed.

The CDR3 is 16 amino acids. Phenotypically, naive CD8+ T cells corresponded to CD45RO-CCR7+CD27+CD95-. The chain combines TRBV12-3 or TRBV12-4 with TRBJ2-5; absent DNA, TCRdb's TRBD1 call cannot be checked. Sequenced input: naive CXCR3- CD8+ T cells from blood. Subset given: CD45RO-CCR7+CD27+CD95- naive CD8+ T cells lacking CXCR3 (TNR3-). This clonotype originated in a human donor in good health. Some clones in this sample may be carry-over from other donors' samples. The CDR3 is CASSSHPRGGGETQYF.